These 18 T cell receptor beta chains were sequenced from one sample in a study of T-cell memory formation after mild COVID-19. TCRdb called the 5' RACE reads again in MiXCR, with one record for every CDR3 protein. The sample holds 450,000 to 650,000 distinct CDR3 sequences; around 20% are singletons and the top ten take approximately 12%. The sequenced sample was PBMCs or a T cell subset sorted from them (not recorded which). The receptor set was obtained from an adult woman who had mild COVID-19 (a few samples of this study predate the infection). Cell type and time point are not known.

This clonotype has a handful of counts. This chain uses TRBV6-6 with TRBJ1-1; 7 positions match TRBD1. The CDR3 totals 15 residues. V was clipped by 4 bases and J by 2 bases; unmatched bases: 7. Germline CDR1 and CDR2: MNHNY and SVGAGI (reference sequence). The CDR3 coding sequence is TGTGCCAGCAGTTCACCACAGGGGTCTAACACTGAAGCTTTCTTT. This encodes CASSSPQGSNTEAFF.

The table lists this clonotype with a few counts. The chain couples TRBV2 to TRBJ1-2, with D hard to call. The CDR3 totals 16 residues. CDR1 SNHLY and CDR2 FYNNEI come from the germline V gene. V lost 0 bases and J 4 bases, leaving 15 bases between the germline ends. The CDR3 loop is CASSEAGMTGPYGYTF. CDR3 sequence (DNA): TGTGCCAGCAGTGAAGCGGGGATGACCGGGCCCTATGGCTACACCTTC.

This clonotype was seen more than once but under ten times. The DNA of the CDR3 is TGTGCCAGCAGCCCTAGGGGATCAGATACGCAGTATTTT. This gives the protein CASSPRGSDTQYF. This chain uses TRBV7-9 with TRBJ2-3; TRBD1 is a possible D gene (5 bases). The CDR3 extends over 13 amino acids. Germline lookup yields CDR1 SEHNR and CDR2 FQNEAQ (reference sequence). V was clipped by 5 bases and J by 4 bases, with 10 bases between them.

This clonotype was detected a few times. The chain is built from TRBV7-2 and TRBJ2-1, with 9 positions matching TRBD1. V dropped 1 base and J dropped 4; count of bases not matched to a gene: 5. Looked up from germline, CDR1 is SGHTA and CDR2 is FQGNSA. The CDR3 sequence is 16 residues long. The CDR3 DNA is TGTGCCAGCAGCTTAGGGCCCGGGACAGGGTACAATGAGCAGTTCTTC. Translating gives CASSLGPGTGYNEQFF.

A few counts support this clonotype. V is TRBV2 and J is TRBJ2-7; maybe TRBD2 (5 bases). The V end was cut by 6 bases, the J end by 6 bases, with 18 bases between. Germline-derived CDR1 and CDR2 are SNHLY and FYNNEI. The CDR3 covers 14 residues. CDR3 nucleotides: TGTGCCAGCAGCCCTCGGACGGCGGACTCCGAGCAGTACTTC. It encodes CASSPRTADSEQYF.

This clonotype has more than one count but fewer than ten. V is TRBV24-1 and J is TRBJ2-1; TRBD1 agrees at 8 bases. Germline loops: CDR1 KGHDR, CDR2 SFDVKD. After removal of 1 base from V and 0 bases from J, the junction contained 7 bases not matched to a gene. The CDR3 spans 18 residues. The CDR3 bases are TGTGCCACCAGTGATTTTCCAGGGGGCTTAAGCTCCTACAATGAGCAGTTCTTC. Translating it yields CATSDFPGGLSSYNEQFF.

The gene calls are TRBV6-2 or TRBV6-3 and TRBJ2-3, with 12 positions matching TRBD2. CDR3 length: 18 amino acids. CDR1 is MNHEY, CDR2 SVGEGT, per germline. J gave up 2 bases and V 5 bases, and 11 bases lay outside the gene matches. The CDR3 region has the DNA TGTGCCAGCAGTCACATCCCAGGACTAGCGGGGTCCACAGATACGCAGTATTTT. Translating gives CASSHIPGLAGSTDTQYF.

The rearrangement joins TRBV4-1 to TRBJ1-1; D unresolved. Trimming stripped 0 bases from V and 7 bases from J, with 18 bases between. In germline, CDR1 is MGHRA, CDR2 YSYEKL. The CDR3 runs to 16 residues. The CDR3 region is CASSQDMGYTSREAFF. CDR3 sequence (DNA): TGCGCCAGCAGCCAAGATATGGGGTACACGTCCCGTGAAGCTTTCTTT.

The genes are TRBV2 and TRBJ2-3; 8 bases agree with TRBD2. The CDR3 runs to 17 residues. Per germline, CDR1 SNHLY and CDR2 FYNNEI. The V segment lost 8 bases and the J segment 2 bases; nucleotides outside the gene matches: 15. The CDR3 DNA follows: TGTGCCAGCTGGACGGGAGGGGGGAGAAGGATCACAGATACGCAGTATTTT. Translation: CASWTGGGRRITDTQYF.

This clonotype was recorded at least ten times. The chain employs TRBV5-1 and TRBJ2-1; TRBD2 agrees at 10 bases. V lost 3 bases to trimming and J lost 6 bases; unmatched junction nucleotides: 6. The CDR3 runs 15 residues. The germline V gene encodes CDR1 SGHRS and CDR2 YFSETQ. Here the CDR3 DNA reads TGCGCCAGCAGCTACACTAGCGGGGCCTTCAATGAGCAGTTCTTC. Translated: CASSYTSGAFNEQFF.

The rearrangement joins TRBV6-5 to TRBJ2-2; D not resolved. CDR1 is MNHEY and CDR2 is SVGAGI in the germline V gene. The CDR3 has 14 amino acids. Trimming took off 0 bases at V and 6 bases at J, with 8 bases between the two ends. The CDR3 spells CASSYSTMAGELFF. The CDR3 nucleotides read TGTGCCAGCAGTTACTCTACTATGGCCGGGGAGCTGTTTTTT.

This rearrangement joins TRBV3-1 to TRBJ2-5; perhaps TRBD2 as D (5 bases). Trimming removed 3 bases from V and 4 bases from J, with 15 bases in between. Germline lookup yields CDR1 LGHDT and CDR2 YNNKEL (reference sequence). The CDR3 consists of 15 residues. CDR3 sequence (DNA): TGTGCCAGCAGCCATGCGGGCCGGGGAAGAGAGACCCAGTACTTC. Translated: CASSHAGRGRETQYF.

This clonotype was detected a few times. J is TRBJ2-1 and V is TRBV7-9; D may be TRBD1 (7 bases). Germline V lookup: CDR1 SEHNR, CDR2 FQNEAQ (reference sequence). The V end lost 6 bases, the J end lost 4 bases, and 22 bases lay between the germline ends. CDR3 length: 17 amino acids. CDR3 DNA sequence: TGTGCCAGCAGATTCGGCCCCGGAGGGGGCAGTTACAATGAGCAGTTCTTC. Amino acids: CASRFGPGGGSYNEQFF. Full variable domain (remainder filled in from reference TRBV7-9 and TRBJ2-1): DTGVSQNPRHKITKRGQNVTFRCDPISEHNRLYWYRQTLGQGPEFLTYFQNEAQLEKSRLLSDRFSAERPKGSFSTLEIQRTEQGDSAMYLCASRFGPGGGSYNEQFFGPGTRLTVL.

In its sample, this clonotype was seen a few times. The chain uses TRBV10-3 and TRBJ1-2, with D uncertain. Trimming stripped 3 bases from V and 0 bases from J, with 11 bases between. The CDR3 length is 15 residues. The germline gives CDR1 ENHRY, CDR2 SYGVKD. In DNA, the CDR3 is TGTGCCATCAGTGATACACAGCGACCTAACTATGGCTACACCTTC. The encoded protein is CAISDTQRPNYGYTF.

The table lists this clonotype with a few counts. The V and J genes are TRBV5-1 and TRBJ2-1; 8 nucleotides line up with TRBD2. Per the germline V gene, CDR1 is SGHRS and CDR2 is YFSETQ. CDR3 length: 16 amino acids. V was pared by 5 bases and J by 4 bases, with 11 bases of the junction left unmatched. In DNA, the CDR3 is TGCGCCAGCAGACTTGGGCGGGGGGAACTTTACAATGAGCAGTTCTTC. This translates into CASRLGRGELYNEQFF.

In this sample, this clonotype turned up a few times. The rearrangement joins TRBV14 to TRBJ2-5; 7 nucleotides match TRBD1. Germline CDR1 and CDR2: SGHDN and FVKESK. The length of the CDR3 is 15 residues. V lost 4 bases to trimming and J lost 2 bases; unmatched junction nucleotides: 7. DNA for the CDR3: TGTGCCAGCAGCCGACGACAGGGTCGACAAGAGACCCAGTACTTC. Translating gives CASSRRQGRQETQYF.

This rearrangement joins TRBV3-1 to TRBJ2-1; TRBD2 agrees at 7 bases. Germline CDR1 LGHDT, CDR2 YNNKEL (reference sequence). The CDR3 length is 15 residues. Losses at the gene ends were 3 bases for V and 7 bases for J; bases not matched to a gene: 9. CDR3 sequence (DNA): TGTGCCAGCAGCCAGACGCCGGGACTATCGAATGAGCAGTTCTTC. This gives the protein CASSQTPGLSNEQFF.

Only a few counts were recorded for this clonotype. The chain combines TRBV6-2 or TRBV6-3 with TRBJ1-1; D gene uncertain. This CDR3 comprises 13 residues. Looked up from germline, CDR1 is MNHEY and CDR2 is SVGEGT. The V gene lost 2 bases and the J gene lost 3 bases, with 7 bases spanning the gap. The CDR3 DNA sequence: TGTGCCAGCAGTTACGACGAATACACTGAAGCTTTCTTT. It yields the protein CASSYDEYTEAFF.